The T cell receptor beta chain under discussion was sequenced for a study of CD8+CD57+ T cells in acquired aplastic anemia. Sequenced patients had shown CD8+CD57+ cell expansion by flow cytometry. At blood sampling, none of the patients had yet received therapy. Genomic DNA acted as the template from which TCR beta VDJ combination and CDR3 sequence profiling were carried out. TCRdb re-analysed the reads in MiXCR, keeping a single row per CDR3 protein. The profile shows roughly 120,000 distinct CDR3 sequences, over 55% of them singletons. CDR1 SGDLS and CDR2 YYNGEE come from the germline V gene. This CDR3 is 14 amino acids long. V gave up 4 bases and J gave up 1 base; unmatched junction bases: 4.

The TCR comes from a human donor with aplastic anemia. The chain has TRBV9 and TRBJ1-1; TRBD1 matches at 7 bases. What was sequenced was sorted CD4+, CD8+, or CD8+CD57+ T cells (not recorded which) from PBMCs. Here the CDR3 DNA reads TGTGCCAGCAGCTCAGGGGGGACGAACACTGAAGCTTTCTTT. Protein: CASSSGGTNTEAFF.